The next 19 T cell receptor beta chains were all read from a single sample in a study of T cell changes during pregnancy in multiple sclerosis. Some clones are missing from TCRdb's copy, which holds only in-frame ones; the method was immunoSEQ multiplex PCR. The table shows about 58,000 clones, with roughly 93% occurring only once. The sample was CD8+ T cells from peripheral blood mononuclear cells, taken in the second trimester of pregnancy. The receptors come from a female donor with multiple sclerosis, enrolled in a pregnancy study.

The chain recombines TRBV27 with TRBJ1-1; 7 nucleotides line up with TRBD1. Germline trimming cut 4 bases from V and 6 bases from J; bases unmatched to any gene: 2. This CDR3 has 12 amino acids. Germline V CDR1 and CDR2: MNHEY, SMNVEV (reference sequence). The CDR3 DNA sequence: TGTGCCAGCAGTTCCGGGACAGCTGAAGCTTTCTTT. This gives the protein CASSSGTAEAFF.

The rearrangement joins TRBV10-1 to TRBJ1-1; 8 bases map to TRBD1. Trimming at V came to 2 bases and at J to 8 bases, leaving 13 bases not matched to a gene. CDR1 and CDR2 (germline): WNHNN, SYGVQD (reference sequence). This CDR3 comprises 16 residues. CDR3 region: CASSEPPYYGDREAFF. CDR3 nucleotides: TGCGCCAGCAGTGAGCCCCCGTATTATGGGGACAGGGAAGCTTTCTTT.

The chain joins TRBV27 to TRBJ1-1; D gene unclear. The germline gives CDR1 MNHEY, CDR2 SMNVEV (reference sequence). The CDR3 runs 15 residues. Trimming left V 8 bases short and J 3 bases short, with 19 bases between. CDR3 region: CASRPLNSADTEAFF. CDR3 coding DNA: TGTGCCAGCCGACCATTAAATAGTGCGGACACTGAAGCTTTCTTT.

J is TRBJ2-1 and V is TRBV19; 9 bases are a match to TRBD2. CDR3 length: 15 residues. CDR1 is LNHDA and CDR2 is SQIVND in the germline V gene (reference sequence). J lost 4 bases, V lost 5 bases, and 6 bases had no gene match. In nucleotides, the CDR3 is TGTGCCAGTAGTGCCGGACTAGCGACTTACAATGAGCAGTTCTTC. Its translation is CASSAGLATYNEQFF.

The chain combines TRBV5-1 with TRBJ2-1; 7 nucleotides line up with TRBD1. The germline V gene has CDR1 SGHRS and CDR2 YFSETQ. Trimming at V came to 0 bases and at J to 8 bases, leaving 5 bases not matched to a gene. The CDR3 extends over 14 amino acids. CDR3 in amino acids: CASSLGQGPYEQFF. CDR3 DNA sequence: TGCGCCAGCAGCTTGGGACAGGGTCCTTATGAGCAGTTCTTC.

The chain employs TRBV2 and TRBJ1-1; unclear D gene. The CDR3 totals 14 residues. CDR1 and CDR2 from the germline V gene are SNHLY and FYNNEI. CDR3 coding DNA: TGTGGCAACTGGGCCAAGGGAGGGAACACTGAAGCTTTCTTT. Amino acid sequence: CGNWAKGGNTEAFF.

V and J are TRBV6-5 and TRBJ2-7, with D hard to call. CDR1 MNHEY and CDR2 SVGAGI come from the germline V gene. V was clipped by 6 bases and J by 6 bases, with 3 bases between them. The CDR3 extends over 9 amino acids. CDR3 in DNA: TGTGCCAGCAGCTGCGAGCAGTACTTC. This sequence encodes CASSCEQYF.

V is TRBV7-8 and J is TRBJ2-3; D gene unclear. CDR3 length equals 16 residues. Germline lookup yields CDR1 SGHVS and CDR2 FQNEAQ. The germline V and J ends were trimmed by 0 bases and 2 bases, with 12 bases remaining between them. In nucleotides, the CDR3 is TGTGCCAGCAGCTTAGCGAGAGAGCTACCCACAGATACGCAGTATTTT. Residues: CASSLARELPTDTQYF.

This CDR3 reads CASSPLAAVGSDTQYF. The CDR3 DNA is TGTGCCAGCAGCCCACTAGCGGCCGTTGGGTCAGATACGCAGTATTTT. This chain uses TRBV27 with TRBJ2-3, with 8 bases matching TRBD2. CDR1 is MNHEY and CDR2 is SMNVEV in the germline V gene (reference sequence). After removal of 6 bases from V and 4 bases from J, the junction contained 12 bases not matched to a gene. There are 16 residues in the CDR3.

The genes are TRBV7-9 and TRBJ2-3; D perhaps matches TRBD2 (5 bases). The CDR3 totals 15 residues. Between the trimmed V and J ends, which lost 3 bases and 2 bases, there was a span of 12 bases. Germline V lookup: CDR1 SEHNR, CDR2 FQNEAQ (reference sequence). The chain's CDR3 is CASSLVEGPTDTQYF. For the CDR3, the DNA is TGTGCCAGCAGCTTGGTTGAGGGCCCCACAGATACGCAGTATTTT.

The chain joins TRBV6-1 to TRBJ1-2; no clear D. This CDR3 spans 12 amino acids. The germline V gene has CDR1 MNHNS and CDR2 SASEGT. V was clipped by 1 base and J by 3 bases, with 3 bases between them. The CDR3 loop is CASSEGHYGYTF. DNA of the CDR3: TGTGCCAGCAGTGAAGGGCACTATGGCTACACCTTC.

This chain uses TRBV9 with TRBJ2-5, with TRBD1 matching 12 bases. The closer fit of TRBJ2-7 to the DNA end suggests the J call may be wrong. The CDR3 extends over 14 amino acids. Germline values: CDR1 SGDLS, CDR2 YYNGEE. For the CDR3, the DNA is TGTGCCAGCAGCGAGGGACAGGGGGCGCCCGAGCAGTACTTC. This gives the protein CASSEGQGAPEQYF.

CDR3 sequence: CASSYGQGAYEQYF. The CDR3 DNA reads TGTGCCAGCAGTTACGGGCAGGGGGCTTACGAGCAGTACTTC. This chain links TRBV6-6 with TRBJ2-7, with TRBD1 identical over 8 bases. The CDR3 covers 14 residues. Germline V gene lookup returns CDR1 MNHNY and CDR2 SVGAGI (reference sequence). J gave up 4 bases and V 2 bases, and 4 bases lay outside the gene matches.

The V and J genes are TRBV7-9 and TRBJ2-1, with 12 bases matching TRBD2. J lost 6 bases, V lost 5 bases, and 5 bases had no gene match. The CDR3 contains 15 residues. CDR1 and CDR2 (germline): SEHNR, FQNEAQ (reference sequence). The CDR3 is CASSPRLAGVNEQFF. The CDR3 DNA reads TGTGCCAGCAGCCCCCGACTAGCGGGGGTCAATGAGCAGTTCTTC.

The chain uses TRBV6-1 and TRBJ2-5, with 9 bases lining up with TRBD1. This CDR3 comprises 15 residues. J gave up 4 bases and V 5 bases, and 8 bases lay outside the gene matches. Germline assignment: CDR1 MNHNS and CDR2 SASEGT. CDR3 bases: TGTGCCAGCAGTCCTGGGACAGGGTATCGAGAGACCCAGTACTTC. This gives the protein CASSPGTGYRETQYF.

V gene TRBV28 combines with J gene TRBJ1-4; D perhaps matches TRBD1 (6 bases). This CDR3 is 15 amino acids long. V dropped 6 bases and J dropped 8 bases, with 19 bases sitting between them. Germline V gene sequence: CDR1 MDHEN, CDR2 SYDVKM. In DNA form, the CDR3 reads TGTGCCAGCAGATCTGAAAGGGGGAAACGGGAAAAACTGTTTTTT. Its translation: CASRSERGKREKLFF.

The chain links TRBV27 to TRBJ1-5; D uncertain. The CDR3 has 14 amino acids. CDR1 and CDR2 (germline): MNHEY, SMNVEV (reference sequence). Trimming pared 5 bases from V and 2 bases from J, leaving 10 bases between. CDR3 sequence: CASSPGYGNQPQHF. CDR3 DNA sequence: TGTGCCAGCAGTCCGGGTTATGGCAATCAGCCCCAGCATTTT.

The chain joins TRBV18 to TRBJ2-3; D possibly corresponds to TRBD1 (5 bases). Germline CDR1 and CDR2: KGHSH and LQKENI. Between the trimmed V and J ends, which lost 3 bases and 5 bases, there was a span of 18 bases. The CDR3 is 16 amino acids. The CDR3 loop is CASSPGGRARGDTQYF. The CDR3 DNA sequence: TGTGCCAGCTCACCCGGTGGCAGGGCTAGGGGAGATACGCAGTATTTT. Full variable domain (outside the CDR3, taken from reference TRBV18 and TRBJ2-3): NAGVMQNPRHLVRRRGQEARLRCSPMKGHSHVYWYRQLPEEGLKFMVYLQKENIIDESGMPKERFSAEFPKEGPSILRIQQVVRGDSAAYFCASSPGGRARGDTQYFGPGTRLTVL.

The chain is built from TRBV6-6 and TRBJ1-5; unclear D gene. V lost 6 bases to trimming and J lost 0 bases, with 6 bases between them. Looked up from germline, CDR1 is MNHNY and CDR2 is SVGAGI (reference sequence). The CDR3 extends over 13 amino acids. CDR3 amino acids: CASRQYSNQPQHF. CDR3 DNA sequence: TGTGCCAGCAGACAGTATAGCAATCAGCCCCAGCATTTT.